Here is one T cell receptor (beta chain) with its context. As originally analysed: The assay estimated nucleated cells by amplifying reference gene primers. Profiling relied on immunoSEQ multiplex PCR, and the TCRdb table lists in-frame clones only, not all of them. V, J and clone size are those of that table, while D and trimming were read from the DNA. The sample records fewer than 400,000 clones, 80% to 90% being singletons. This specimen belongs to a study of blood T cell repertoires in COVID-19. Study overall: Nucleic acid was either cDNA or gDNA, and it came from T cells, B-cell-depleted T cells, or PBMCs.

V was clipped by 1 base and J by 5 bases, with 9 bases between them. The CDR3 is 13 amino acids. CDR1 MDHEN and CDR2 SYDVKM come from the germline V gene. The TCR comes from a man under 40 with active or convalescent COVID-19. The sequenced material came from peripheral blood. The J gene is TRBJ2-7, the V gene TRBV28, with D maybe TRBD2 (5 bases). CDR3 protein: CASSLSGSDEQYF. The CDR3 bases are TGTGCCAGCAGTTTATCGGGTAGCGACGAGCAGTACTTC.